These T cell receptor beta chains were read from a single sample in a study of beta chain features in type 1 diabetes. The table came from immunoSEQ multiplex PCR; TCRdb's copy has only in-frame clones and leaves some out. The sample includes approximately 400,000 clones, more than 12% seen only once; the top ten take approximately 0.019%. Sequencing was performed on naive CD4+ T cells from blood. The receptor set was obtained from a young woman in good health. The CDR3 runs from the conserved cysteine through the conserved F or W. Fields, in order: J gene, D gene, CDR3 length, clone size, V gene, CDR3 DNA, CDR3 protein. A D gene is named only where the DNA matches it firmly. Only some rows state a clone size, as once, few, many or a class for expanded clones.

TRBJ2-7 NA 17 few TRBV11-2 TGTGCCAGCAGCCGGAGGCCCCTGCAGGTCGTAACCTACGAGCAGTACTTC CASSRRPLQVVTYEQYF
TRBJ1-2 TRBD1 13 NA TRBV5-4 TGTGCCAGCAGCCGACAGGGCCTCTATGGCTACACCTTC CASSRQGLYGYTF
TRBJ1-1 TRBD1 14 few TRBV9 TGTGCCAGCAGCAAGGGACAGGTGAACACTGAAGCTTTCTTT CASSKGQVNTEAFF
TRBJ2-5 NA 17 few TRBV9 TGTGCCAGCAGCGTAAAAGGGGACCGGGGGTTCCAAGAGACCCAGTACTTC CASSVKGDRGFQETQYF
TRBJ2-7 NA 17 few TRBV27 TGTGCCAGCGCTCGACAGGTTCGCCTTCTTAGCTCCTACGAGCAGTACTTC CASARQVRLLSSYEQYF
TRBJ1-2 NA 12 few TRBV6-1 TGTGCCAGCAGTGGCAGGGACTATGGCTACACCTTC CASSGRDYGYTF
TRBJ2-5 TRBD1 21 NA TRBV23-1 TGCGCCAGCAGTCAACTAAAAACTGCAAGACAGGGGGCGTCTTCGGGAGAGACCCAGTACTTC CASSQLKTARQGASSGETQYF
TRBJ2-3 TRBD2 14 NA TRBV7-9 TGTGCCAGCAGCCTAGCGGGAGGGGCAGATACGCAGTATTTT CASSLAGGADTQYF
TRBJ1-5 NA 16 NA TRBV6-1 TGTGCCAGCAGTGAAACCCCAGGGAAATACACGGAGCCCCAGCATTTT CASSETPGKYTEPQHF
TRBJ2-5 NA 15 few TRBV5-4 TGTGCCAGCAGCCACAGGGATCGTCTCCAAGAGACCCAGTACTTC CASSHRDRLQETQYF
TRBJ1-5 TRBD1 15 few TRBV7-2 TGTGCCAGCAGCTTAGTCGGGACAGAACATCAGCCCCAGCATTTT CASSLVGTEHQPQHF
TRBJ2-1 TRBD2 16 NA TRBV7-9 TGTGCCAGCAGCCGAGGGCGGGGGGACTCCTACAATGAGCAGTTCTTC CASSRGRGDSYNEQFF
TRBJ2-1 NA 13 few TRBV23-1 TGCGCCAGCAGTCAATTCCCAGCGAATGAGCAGTTCTTC CASSQFPANEQFF
TRBJ2-7 NA 12 few TRBV28 TGTGCCAGCAGAAAAGCGACCTACGAGCAGTACTTC CASRKATYEQYF
TRBJ2-1 TRBD1 14 NA TRBV29-1 TGCAGCGTTGGCGGCAGGGGGCCCTACAATGAGCAGTTCTTC CSVGGRGPYNEQFF
TRBJ2-3 TRBD2 16 once TRBV7-2 TGTGCCAGCAGCCTCGTAGCGGGGGGAAGCACAGATACGCAGTATTTT CASSLVAGGSTDTQYF
TRBJ1-1 NA 13 few TRBV7-2 TGTGCCAGCAGTATTGGCATGAACACTGAAGCTTTCTTT CASSIGMNTEAFF
TRBJ2-5 NA 16 NA TRBV18 TGTGCCAGCTCACCTCTTAGGGGGACAAACCAAGAGACCCAGTACTTC CASSPLRGTNQETQYF
TRBJ2-1 TRBD2 18 few TRBV29-1 TGCAGCGTTCTTATCCCGGGACTAGCGGGAGGGCCCTACAATGAGCAGTTCTTC CSVLIPGLAGGPYNEQFF
TRBJ2-2 TRBD2 12 few TRBV29-1 TGCAGCGGGACTAGGCGGGCCGGGGAGCTGTTTTTT CSGTRRAGELFF
TRBJ1-5 NA 12 NA TRBV30 TGTGCCTTCACAAGTAGCAATCAGCCCCAGCATTTT CAFTSSNQPQHF
TRBJ1-2 TRBD1 15 NA TRBV7-2 TGTGCCAGCAGCTGGTGGACAGGGGGGGAGGATGGCTACACCTTC CASSWWTGGEDGYTF
TRBJ2-4 TRBD2 15 few TRBV28 TGTGCCAGCAGTACCCCCCCGCGGGAGGGCGACATTCAGTACTTC CASSTPPREGDIQYF
TRBJ2-2 TRBD2 16 few TRBV25-1 TGTGCCAGCAGTGAAGTTAGCGGGAGGACCACCGGGGAGCTGTTTTTT CASSEVSGRTTGELFF
TRBJ2-1 TRBD2 17 few TRBV11-2 TGTGCCAGCAGCTTAGTTTATCGGACTAGCGGGAGGTATGAGCAGTTCTTC CASSLVYRTSGRYEQFF
TRBJ2-1 NA 14 NA TRBV28 TGTGCCAGCAGTTTATCTCGGGGGACGAATGAGCAGTTCTTC CASSLSRGTNEQFF
TRBJ2-3 NA 15 NA TRBV5-1 TGCGCCAGCAGCACAGCAGGGGCGCGGACAGATACGCAGTATTTT CASSTAGARTDTQYF
TRBJ2-7 NA 15 few TRBV30 TGTGCCTGGAGTGGCATAGCGGATTACTCCTACGAGCAGTACTTC CAWSGIADYSYEQYF
TRBJ1-2 TRBD1 13 NA TRBV5-6 TGTGCCAGCAGCCGCAGAGGGGGCCATGGCTACACCTTC CASSRRGGHGYTF
TRBJ2-7 TRBD2 14 NA TRBV6-5 TGTGCCAGCTCCCGACTAGCGGGGGACTACGAGCAGTACTTC CASSRLAGDYEQYF
TRBJ2-2 NA 15 few TRBV11-2 TGTGCCAGCAGCTTATCTGTGACAGGCACCGGGGAGCTGTTTTTT CASSLSVTGTGELFF
TRBJ1-5 TRBD1 16 NA TRBV6-1 TGTGCCAGCAGTGCAGGCAGGGGGACAGTCAATCAGCCCCAGCATTTT CASSAGRGTVNQPQHF
TRBJ2-7 TRBD2 14 once TRBV7-2 TGTGCCAGCAGCTCTTTAGCGGGACCCCCCCGGCAGTACTTC CASSSLAGPPRQYF
TRBJ2-7 TRBD2 17 NA TRBV19 TGTGCCAGTAGTACCCTCCGGACTAGCGGGAGCTCCTACGAGCAGTACTTC CASSTLRTSGSSYEQYF
TRBJ2-7 TRBD2 13 NA TRBV10-2 TGCGCCAGCAGGCTAGCGGGAGGTTCCGAGCAGTACTTC CASRLAGGSEQYF
TRBJ2-7 TRBD2 14 NA TRBV29-1 TGCAGCGTTAAACTACTAGCGGGAGTTCACGAGCAGTACTTC CSVKLLAGVHEQYF
TRBJ1-1 TRBD1 14 NA TRBV5-4 TGTGCCAGCAGCGCCCAGGGGGTGAACACTGAAGCTTTCTTT CASSAQGVNTEAFF
TRBJ2-7 NA 14 NA TRBV5-1 TGCGCCAGCACCTTGATTCCGGGATCCTACGAGCAGTACTTC CASTLIPGSYEQYF
TRBJ2-1 TRBD2 17 NA TRBV5-1 TGCGCCAGCAGCTTGGCGGTAGCGGGAGGTAGCTACAATGAGCAGTTCTTC CASSLAVAGGSYNEQFF
TRBJ1-5 NA 14 few TRBV4-2 TGTGCCAGCAGCCAAGATGGGGCCTGGGAGCCCCAGCATTTT CASSQDGAWEPQHF
TRBJ1-5 NA 17 few TRBV27 TGTGCCAGCAGACACGGCATCGGACGGGATAGCAATCAGCCCCAGCATTTT CASRHGIGRDSNQPQHF
TRBJ1-4 TRBD1 15 NA TRBV30 TGTGCCTGGAAGGGGACAGGGAGAGGGCAAGAAAAACTGTTTTTT CAWKGTGRGQEKLFF
TRBJ2-2 NA 13 NA TRBV2 TGTGCCAGCAGTGTGGCGGGGATCGGGGAGCTGTTTTTT CASSVAGIGELFF
TRBJ2-7 NA 14 NA TRBV6-1 TGTGCCAGCAGTGAATACGGCAGGGGTTACGAGCAGTACTTC CASSEYGRGYEQYF
TRBJ2-3 TRBD2 15 NA TRBV28 TGTGCCAGCAGTTCCTTCTGGCGGGAGTATCGTACGCAGTATTTT CASSSFWREYRTQYF
TRBJ2-5 NA 14 few TRBV6-1 TGTGCCAGCAGTGTGAGCCCAACTGGAGAGACCCAGTACTTC CASSVSPTGETQYF
TRBJ2-1 TRBD2 17 NA TRBV5-1 TGCGCCAGCAGCTTGGGACCCCTTACAGGAGCGGGGAATGAGCAGTTCTTC CASSLGPLTGAGNEQFF
TRBJ2-4 NA 13 NA TRBV7-2 TGTGCCAGCTGCCTTACCCTCTCGGACATTCAGTACTTC CASCLTLSDIQYF
TRBJ1-2 NA 13 few TRBV29-1 TGCAGCGTTGCCAAGCAGGGTGGCTATGGCTACACCTTC CSVAKQGGYGYTF
TRBJ2-4 NA 16 NA TRBV7-3 TGTGCCAGCAGCTCGCTAGTGGGAGACGGCAAAAACATTCAGTACTTC CASSSLVGDGKNIQYF
TRBJ1-5 NA 13 NA TRBV30 TGTGCCTGGAGTGGGAGTAGCAATCAGCCCCAGCATTTT CAWSGSSNQPQHF
TRBJ2-3 NA 16 NA TRBV9 TGTGCCAGCAGCGTAGATCCGGGAGAAAATACAGATACGCAGTATTTT CASSVDPGENTDTQYF
TRBJ2-7 NA 12 few TRBV28 TGTGCCAGCAGTGTTCCTAACTACGAGCAGTACTTC CASSVPNYEQYF
TRBJ1-2 NA 12 few TRBV5-1 TGCGCCAGCAGCCCTGGTCAGAAGGGCTACACCTTC CASSPGQKGYTF
TRBJ2-7 TRBD1 13 NA TRBV28 TGTGCCAGCAGAACAGGGGGGTTATACGAGCAGTACTTC CASRTGGLYEQYF
TRBJ2-5 TRBD2 15 NA TRBV7-2 TGTGCCAGCAGCTCCACTAGCGTCCTAAAAGAGACCCAGTACTTC CASSSTSVLKETQYF
TRBJ2-7 NA 11 few TRBV30 TGTGCCTGGAGTGTAGTCCGGGAGCAGTACTTC CAWSVVREQYF